This T cell receptor beta chain was sequenced for a study of technical replicates of blood from a handful of donors. Assay used: immunoSEQ multiplex PCR; TCRdb lists only in-frame clones, some missing. The sample consists of some 94,000 clones, approximately 94% of them appearing once. V lost 3 bases to trimming and J lost 8 bases; unmatched junction nucleotides: 5. CDR1 and CDR2 from the germline V gene are SGHTA and FQGNSA. This CDR3 region has 16 residues. The TCR was taken from a human donor in good health. The J gene is TRBJ2-2, the V gene TRBV7-2, with 14 bases fitting TRBD2. The sequencing sample was made of T cells isolated from PBMCs. The CDR3 sequence is CASSLGTSGRRGELFF. In DNA, the CDR3 is TGTGCCAGCAGCTTGGGGACTAGCGGGAGAAGGGGGGAGCTGTTTTTT.